The source of this T cell receptor beta chain is a study of cytomegalovirus exposure and HLA in healthy donors. Repertoires were generated with immunoSEQ multiplex PCR, while TCRdb's copy carries only in-frame clones and drops some. The sample includes approximately 210,000 clones, about 84% of them seen just once. Germline-derived CDR1 and CDR2 are MGHDK and SYGVNS. The CDR3 is 13 residues long. V gave up 8 bases and J gave up 3 bases, with 13 bases separating them. Study outcomes and limitations: It was 150 or so TCR beta chains that were listed as cytomegalovirus-associated. A few CMV-associated chains were confirmed in vitro to be specific for CMV antigens. Rare TCR sequences dominated, though some public TCRs recurred in many donors.

For this clone: The antigen remains unidentified.

Material for sequencing was PBMCs. The TCR originated in a woman between 18 and 29 years old in good health and CMV-seronegative. This chain links TRBV25-1 with TRBJ1-1, with D unresolved. The CDR3 DNA follows: TGTGCCAGCTGGAGGGCCGGGGACACTGAAGCTTTCTTT. It translates to CASWRAGDTEAFF.